The subject of this entry is one T cell receptor (beta chain). Its antigen is currently unknown. This table comes from immunoSEQ multiplex PCR, and its TCRdb copy is limited to in-frame clones, with some not included. Among about 24,000 clones, 81% were seen once, and the ten largest hold around a fifth. Every patient relapsed after autologous stem cell transplantation, and brentuximab vedotin exposure varied. Germline V gene sequence: CDR1 MDHEN, CDR2 SYDVKM. The CDR3 runs to 12 residues. V shed 2 bases and J shed 2 bases, with 0 bases lying between them. This sample was included in a study of PD-1 blockade in classical Hodgkin lymphoma. Broader study findings: Relapsed/refractory patients reportedly had lower baseline diversity than newly diagnosed patients. The baseline diversity of complete responders showed similarity to that of newly diagnosed patients. A significant rise in TCR diversity by C4D1 was seen for CD4+ but not CD8+ cells.

This chain connects TRBV28 to TRBJ2-2, with D uncertain. The sequence came from a human donor with classical Hodgkin lymphoma. The sequencing here drew on peripheral blood mononuclear cells (PBMCs), taken before the second cycle of nivolumab. For the CDR3, the DNA is TGTGCCAGCAGTTTAAACACCGGGGAGCTGTTTTTT. Its protein is CASSLNTGELFF.